The 15 T cell receptor beta chains below were found in one sample sequenced in a study of shared clonotypes between healthy human individuals. Selected positively for CCR7 and CD45RO-negative, naive CD8 cells excluded terminally differentiated effector memory CD45RA+ cells. Clones were read by immunoSEQ multiplex PCR, and TCRdb kept only the in-frame ones, dropping some. The repertoire includes millions of clones, around 96% of them detected once, and roughly 1% sits in the top ten. Sequenced input: naive CD8+ T cells sorted from blood. The receptors shown here come from a man in his late teens or twenties in good health.

This clone is a singleton in its sample. The chain is built from TRBV27 and TRBJ2-7; D is perhaps TRBD1 or TRBD2 (6 bases each). Germline-derived CDR1 and CDR2 are MNHEY and SMNVEV (reference sequence). The CDR3 consists of 13 residues. Trimming pared 3 bases from V and 5 bases from J, leaving 11 bases between. The CDR3 sequence: CASSFTGAHEQYF. CDR3 sequence (DNA): TGTGCCAGCAGTTTTACGGGGGCCCACGAGCAGTACTTC.

The V gene is TRBV27, the J gene TRBJ1-1; 8 nucleotides line up with TRBD1. Germline values: CDR1 MNHEY, CDR2 SMNVEV (reference sequence). CDR3 length: 14 residues. J gave up 3 bases and V 5 bases, and 5 bases lay outside the gene matches. CDR3 DNA sequence: TGTGCCAGCAGTCCGACAGGGGTGTACACTGAAGCTTTCTTT. It is translated as CASSPTGVYTEAFF.

The chain links TRBV6-4 to TRBJ2-2; D is possibly TRBD1 (6 bases). V gave up 7 bases and J gave up 5 bases, with 23 bases separating them. Germline CDR1 MRHNA, CDR2 SNTAGT. This CDR3 has 17 amino acids. CDR3 residues: CASTRGHPKSQTGELFF. CDR3 DNA sequence: TGTGCCAGCACCCGGGGACACCCGAAAAGTCAGACCGGGGAGCTGTTTTTT.

The table lists this clone with a count of one. The same CDR3 also results from other DNA sequences found in this sample. The chain is built from TRBV27 and TRBJ2-7; D gene uncertain. Looked up from germline, CDR1 is MNHEY and CDR2 is SMNVEV (reference sequence). The V end lost 2 bases, the J end lost 7 bases, and 12 bases lay between the germline ends. This CDR3 spans 13 amino acids. CDR3 coding DNA: TGTGCCAGCAGTTTACCATCAGGACGTGAGCAGTACTTC. Translating gives CASSLPSGREQYF.

This chain links TRBV19 with TRBJ1-1; unclear D gene. CDR3 length: 14 amino acids. V lost 6 bases, J lost 3 bases, and 14 bases lay in between. CDR1 is LNHDA, CDR2 SQIVND, per germline (reference sequence). The CDR3 region is CASRNGGLDTEAFF. As DNA, the CDR3 is TGTGCCAGTAGGAACGGAGGATTAGACACTGAAGCTTTCTTT.

The chain links TRBV7-9 to TRBJ2-5; a weak D match, TRBD1 (6 bases). The CDR3 extends over 15 amino acids. The V end was cut by 5 bases, the J end by 4 bases, with 17 bases between. CDR1 and CDR2 (germline): SEHNR, FQNEAQ (reference sequence). CDR3 residues: CASSPAGRGVETQYF. The CDR3 bases are TGTGCCAGCAGCCCCGCGGGCAGGGGAGTAGAGACCCAGTACTTC. Based on the CDR3 plus reference TRBV7-9 and TRBJ2-5, the full variable domain is DTGVSQNPRHKITKRGQNVTFRCDPISEHNRLYWYRQTLGQGPEFLTYFQNEAQLEKSRLLSDRFSAERPKGSFSTLEIQRTEQGDSAMYLCASSPAGRGVETQYFGPGTRLLVL.

This rearrangement joins TRBV11-3 to TRBJ1-1, with D uncertain. The germline V gene has CDR1 SGHNT and CDR2 YENEEA. The ends were cut back, 0 bases at V and 3 bases at J, with 14 bases in the middle. The CDR3 length is 16 residues. The CDR3, as DNA: TGTGCCAGCAGCTTAGATGGCGGGGAGAGGGACACTGAAGCTTTCTTT. This sequence encodes CASSLDGGERDTEAFF.

The rearrangement joins TRBV15 to TRBJ1-1; D is undetermined. Trimming stripped 1 base from V and 8 bases from J, with 17 bases between. CDR3 size: 15 residues. CDR1 LNHNV and CDR2 YYDKDF come from the germline V gene (reference sequence). The chain's CDR3 is CATSRGVEGLWEAFF. The CDR3 nucleotides read TGTGCCACCAGCAGAGGAGTGGAGGGTCTTTGGGAAGCTTTCTTT.

This clone was observed a few times. This chain links TRBV28 with TRBJ1-1, with 10 bases fitting TRBD1. This CDR3 is built from 15 residues. Germline CDR1 reads MDHEN; CDR2 reads SYDVKM. The ends lost 2 bases at V and 5 bases at J; junction bases unmatched: 5. CDR3 sequence: CASSLPRQGATEAFF. CDR3 in DNA: TGTGCCAGCAGTTTACCCAGACAGGGGGCGACTGAAGCTTTCTTT.

The chain carries TRBV11-2 and TRBJ2-7; TRBD2 matches 11 bases. V was pared by 4 bases and J by 3 bases, with 8 bases of the junction left unmatched. This CDR3 has 16 amino acids. CDR1 is SGHAT and CDR2 is FQNNGV in the germline V gene. CDR3 coding DNA: TGTGCCAGCAGCTCTCTTACCCTAGCGGGGGGCTACGAGCAGTACTTC. Its protein product is CASSSLTLAGGYEQYF. Based on the CDR3 plus reference TRBV11-2 and TRBJ2-7, the full variable domain is EAGVAQSPRYKIIEKRQSVAFWCNPISGHATLYWYQQILGQGPKLLIQFQNNGVVDDSQLPKDRFSAERLKGVDSTLKIQPAKLEDSAVYLCASSSLTLAGGYEQYFGPGTRLTVT.

Comments on this clone: The identical CDR3 is also encoded by other nucleotide sequences in the sample. The chain is built from TRBV5-4 and TRBJ2-7; no clear D gene. Trimming pared 2 bases from V and 6 bases from J, leaving 6 bases between. The CDR3 has 11 amino acids. The germline CDR1 and CDR2 sequences are SGHNT and YYREEE (reference sequence). This chain's CDR3 is CASSLGAEQYF. The CDR3 DNA follows: TGTGCCAGCAGCTTAGGTGCCGAGCAGTACTTC. The full variable domain, with the rest looked up from reference TRBV5-4 and TRBJ2-7, is ETGVTQSPTHLIKTRGQQVTLRCSSQSGHNTVSWYQQALGQGPQFIFQYYREEENGRGNFPPRFSGLQFPNYSSELNVNALELDDSALYLCASSLGAEQYFGPGTRLTVT.

The chain joins TRBV5-1 to TRBJ2-3, with 7 positions matching TRBD2. This CDR3 region has 16 residues. Germline CDR1 and CDR2: SGHRS and YFSETQ. J lost 3 bases, V lost 3 bases, and 10 bases had no gene match. The chain's CDR3 is CASSSQLADPTDTQYF. The CDR3 bases are TGCGCCAGCAGCTCCCAGCTAGCGGACCCTACAGATACGCAGTATTTT.

The chain uses TRBV27 and TRBJ2-1; D remains ambiguous. The CDR3 covers 17 residues. Germline loops: CDR1 MNHEY, CDR2 SMNVEV (reference sequence). V lost 6 bases to trimming and J lost 1 base, with 19 bases between them. CDR3 in amino acids: CASSPSWLHESYNEQFF. In nucleotides, the CDR3 is TGTGCCAGCAGCCCATCGTGGCTCCACGAGTCCTACAATGAGCAGTTCTTC.

The chain links TRBV29-1 to TRBJ1-1, with D possibly being TRBD1 (6 bases). The CDR3 loop spans 13 amino acids. The ends were cut back, 6 bases at V and 2 bases at J, with 13 bases in the middle. Germline V lookup: CDR1 SQVTM, CDR2 ANQGSEA. CDR3 protein: CSVYRADNTEAFF. In DNA, the CDR3 is TGCAGCGTCTACAGGGCCGACAACACTGAAGCTTTCTTT.

This rearrangement joins TRBV28 to TRBJ1-5; D remains ambiguous. The V end lost 5 bases, the J end lost 4 bases, and 12 bases lay between the germline ends. Germline V gene sequence: CDR1 MDHEN, CDR2 SYDVKM. This CDR3 spans 14 amino acids. CDR3 DNA: TGTGCCAGCAGTATCTACAGCCCAAATCAGCCCCAGCATTTT. Amino acid sequence: CASSIYSPNQPQHF.